Sequencing of this TCR beta chain was carried out in a study of cytomegalovirus exposure and HLA in healthy donors. The PCR had 60 Vbeta and 13 Jbeta primers. The protocol was immunoSEQ multiplex PCR, while the TCRdb copy is restricted to in-frame clones and leaves out a portion. The table has fewer than 140,000 clones, around three quarters seen once; the top ten hold roughly 6%. J was trimmed by 4 bases and V by 0 bases; bases with no gene match: 6. Germline V gene sequence: CDR1 SGHRS, CDR2 YFSETQ. The CDR3 runs 17 residues. This clonotype originated in a woman aged 45-60 years in good health and CMV-seropositive. Sequences were obtained from PBMCs. This chain connects TRBV5-1 to TRBJ2-1; 11 bases are shared with TRBD2. As DNA, the CDR3 is TGCGCCAGCAGCTTGGACACCCTAGCGGGGGGATACAATGAGCAGTTCTTC. Protein product: CASSLDTLAGGYNEQFF.